The 20 T cell receptor beta chains reported below all come from one sample, sequenced in a study of cytomegalovirus exposure and HLA in healthy donors. The PCR was carried out with 60 Vbeta primers and 13 Jbeta primers. Method: immunoSEQ multiplex PCR; TCRdb's copy keeps in-frame clones and lacks some. The sample lists 150,000 to 200,000 clones, around 85% seen once, with roughly 2% in the top ten. The sequenced sample consisted of PBMCs. The receptors derive from a human donor in good health.

The rearrangement links TRBV29-1 to TRBJ2-1; D is uncertain. There are 13 residues in the CDR3. With 4 bases removed from V and 3 bases from J, the gap between germline ends came to 10 bases. Germline loops: CDR1 SQVTM, CDR2 ANQGSEA. The CDR3 DNA sequence: TGCAGCGTTGCGTCTACCAACTACAATGAGCAGTTCTTC. It yields the protein CSVASTNYNEQFF.

The chain uses TRBV2 and TRBJ2-7, with D possibly matching TRBD1 (6 bases). The CDR3 has 13 amino acids. Germline values: CDR1 SNHLY, CDR2 FYNNEI. Deletions cut 8 bases from V and 0 bases from J, with 11 bases between. The DNA of the CDR3 is TGTGCCAGCGCGGCGGACAGCTCCTACGAGCAGTACTTC. Its protein product is CASAADSSYEQYF.

V gene TRBV5-4 combines with J gene TRBJ1-4, with D unresolved. Trimming left V 0 bases short and J 1 base short, with 7 bases between. Germline assignment: CDR1 SGHNT and CDR2 YYREEE (reference sequence). CDR3 size: 15 residues. CDR3 nucleotide sequence: TGTGCCAGCAGCTTGGGGGGAGTAACTAATGAAAAACTGTTTTTT. It encodes CASSLGGVTNEKLFF.

The chain employs TRBV9 and TRBJ2-7; D is perhaps TRBD1 (5 bases). Germline assignment: CDR1 SGDLS and CDR2 YYNGEE. Trimming stripped 4 bases from V and 0 bases from J, with 14 bases between. The CDR3 is 15 amino acids. The CDR3 region is CASSTDSNPSYEQYF. DNA for the CDR3: TGTGCCAGCAGCACAGACAGTAACCCCTCCTACGAGCAGTACTTC. The full variable domain, in which reference TRBV9 and TRBJ2-7 provide the parts outside the CDR3, is DSGVTQTPKHLITATGQRVTLRCSPRSGDLSVYWYQQSLDQGLQFLIQYYNGEERAKGNILERFSAQQFPDLHSELNLSSLELGDSALYFCASSTDSNPSYEQYFGPGTRLTVT.

The chain links TRBV7-2 to TRBJ1-5, with a weak D call TRBD1 (6 bases). Looked up from germline, CDR1 is SGHTA and CDR2 is FQGNSA. CDR3 length: 15 amino acids. The V end was cut by 5 bases, the J end by 0 bases, with 11 bases between. In nucleotides, the CDR3 is TGTGCCAGCAGCGGCGGGGGCAATAGCAATCAGCCCCAGCATTTT. Translated, it gives CASSGGGNSNQPQHF.

In its sample, this clone was seen once. The V gene is TRBV18, the J gene TRBJ2-7, with 8 bases fitting TRBD2. Looked up from germline, CDR1 is KGHSH and CDR2 is LQKENI. The CDR3 sequence is 14 residues long. Trimming cost V 5 bases and J 4 bases; bases outside gene matches: 7. The CDR3 sequence is CASSSTSGTYEQYF. CDR3 DNA: TGTGCCAGCTCAAGCACTAGCGGAACTTACGAGCAGTACTTC.

The chain combines TRBV5-8 with TRBJ2-1; 8 bases line up with TRBD2. Germline-derived CDR1 and CDR2 are SGHTS and YDEGEE. The trim removed 4 bases at V and 5 bases at J, leaving 14 bases unmatched. This CDR3 contains 17 residues. The CDR3 nucleotides read TGTGCCAGCAGCCCCCAGCTAGGCAGCGGGGGACACAATGAGCAGTTCTTC. It translates to CASSPQLGSGGHNEQFF.

The V gene is TRBV5-8, the J gene TRBJ2-2; TRBD2 might be the D (6 bases). This CDR3 is 13 amino acids long. Deletions cut 7 bases from V and 6 bases from J, with 13 bases between. Germline CDR1 SGHTS, CDR2 YDEGEE. Written as DNA, the CDR3 is TGTGCCAGCCAAGGCGGGGTCCCCGGGGAGCTGTTTTTT. Protein: CASQGGVPGELFF. Together with reference TRBV5-8 and TRBJ2-2, the CDR3 gives the full variable domain: EAGVTQSPTHLIKTRGQQATLRCSPISGHTSVYWYQQALGLGLQFLLWYDEGEERNRGNFPPRFSGRQFPNYSSELNVNALELEDSALYLCASQGGVPGELFFGEGSRLTVL.

The genes are TRBV4-3 and TRBJ2-3; TRBD2 is a possible D gene (6 bases). The germline V and J ends were trimmed by 2 bases and 8 bases, with 20 bases remaining between them. Germline V gene lookup returns CDR1 LGHNA and CDR2 YSLEER. CDR3 size: 16 residues. The CDR3 region has the DNA TGCGCCAGCAGCCAACTTCTGGGAGGTGAGATGGGTACGCAGTATTTT. The encoded protein is CASSQLLGGEMGTQYF.

The V and J genes are TRBV4-1 and TRBJ2-1; D gene ambiguous. The V and J ends lost 2 bases and 9 bases respectively, with 11 bases between them. The CDR3 is 13 amino acids. The germline V gene has CDR1 MGHRA and CDR2 YSYEKL. CDR3 DNA: TGCGCCAGCAGCCAAACCACCCCGGGTGAGCAGTTCTTC. This codes for CASSQTTPGEQFF.

In this sample, this clone turned up once. CDR3 sequence: CASSSPLAGDYEQYF. The CDR3 DNA reads TGTGCCAGCAGCTCTCCACTAGCGGGGGATTACGAGCAGTACTTC. V gene TRBV13 combines with J gene TRBJ2-7; 11 positions match TRBD2. After removal of 4 bases from V and 4 bases from J, the junction contained 6 bases not matched to a gene. The CDR3 runs to 15 residues. Germline CDR1 is PRHDT and CDR2 is FYEKMQ (reference sequence).

This clone was found a few times. This sequence joins TRBV10-2 and TRBJ1-4; D is possibly TRBD1 (6 bases). V was clipped by 2 bases and J by 5 bases, with 12 bases between them. The CDR3 runs to 15 residues. Looked up from germline, CDR1 is WSHSY and CDR2 is SAAADI. The CDR3 DNA reads TGCGCCAGCAGTGAGCTCAGGGGAGGGAATGAAAAACTGTTTTTT. Translating gives CASSELRGGNEKLFF.

In its sample, this clone was seen once. The chain has TRBV6-6 and TRBJ2-7, with 7 bases fitting TRBD1. The CDR3 totals 14 residues. Germline CDR1 MNHNY, CDR2 SVGAGI (reference sequence). The trim removed 6 bases at V and 2 bases at J, leaving 7 bases unmatched. The CDR3 DNA is TGTGCCAGCAGGGACGCCGGACAGGCCTACGAGCAGTACTTC. This encodes CASRDAGQAYEQYF.

The chain combines TRBV11-3 with TRBJ2-2, with D maybe TRBD2 (7 bases). The CDR3 is 18 amino acids. Deletions cut 0 bases from V and 6 bases from J, with 20 bases between. Germline V gene data show CDR1 as SGHNT and CDR2 as YENEEA. The CDR3 reads CASSLDQGKKGGAGELFF. The CDR3 coding sequence is TGTGCCAGCAGCTTAGATCAAGGGAAAAAAGGGGGGGCCGGGGAGCTGTTTTTT.

The sample holds one count of this clone. The rearrangement uses TRBV7-2 and TRBJ2-7; D perhaps matches TRBD2 (6 bases). The CDR3 sequence is 13 residues long. The ends were cut back, 5 bases at V and 3 bases at J, with 11 bases in the middle. CDR1 and CDR2 from the germline V gene are SGHTA and FQGNSA. The CDR3 here is CASSQGLIYEQYF. The CDR3 coding sequence is TGTGCCAGCAGCCAGGGACTTATCTACGAGCAGTACTTC.

The chain joins TRBV19 to TRBJ2-1; no clear D gene. Germline-derived CDR1 and CDR2 are LNHDA and SQIVND (reference sequence). Deletions cut 3 bases from V and 7 bases from J, with 16 bases between. The CDR3 consists of 15 residues. CDR3 sequence (DNA): TGTGCCAGTAGTATCTCCCATGAGAGGAGAAATGAGCAGTTCTTC. Translation: CASSISHERRNEQFF.

The gene calls are TRBV18 and TRBJ1-1; TRBD1 agrees at 11 bases. V was clipped by 3 bases and J by 1 base; unmatched bases: 1. The CDR3 covers 15 residues. Germline V gene lookup returns CDR1 KGHSH and CDR2 LQKENI. The CDR3 DNA follows: TGTGCCAGCTCACCTGGGACAGGGGGGAACACTGAAGCTTTCTTT. Amino acid sequence: CASSPGTGGNTEAFF.

V and J are TRBV2 and TRBJ2-7, with D possibly being TRBD1 (6 bases). V was pared by 6 bases and J by 7 bases, with 13 bases between. The CDR3 contains 12 residues. CDR1 is SNHLY and CDR2 is FYNNEI in the germline V gene. CDR3 region: CASRIGTGEQYF. Written as DNA, the CDR3 is TGTGCCAGCAGGATCGGTACAGGGGAGCAGTACTTC.

The chain couples TRBV6-4 to TRBJ2-3; possible D gene TRBD1, 5 bases. The V gene's germline CDR1 is MRHNA and CDR2 SNTAGT. CDR3 size: 16 residues. Deletions cut 6 bases from V and 2 bases from J, with 18 bases between. The CDR3 bases are TGTGCCAGCAGCCCCGACAGTCACTATTACACAGATACGCAGTATTTT. Amino acid sequence: CASSPDSHYYTDTQYF.

The rearrangement joins TRBV5-1 to TRBJ2-2; D may be TRBD2 (6 bases). There are 14 residues in the CDR3. Germline assignment: CDR1 SGHRS and CDR2 YFSETQ. V lost 0 bases, J lost 3 bases, and 6 bases lay in between. CDR3 bases: TGCGCCAGCAGCTTGGGACTAGACACCGGGGAGCTGTTTTTT. It translates to CASSLGLDTGELFF.